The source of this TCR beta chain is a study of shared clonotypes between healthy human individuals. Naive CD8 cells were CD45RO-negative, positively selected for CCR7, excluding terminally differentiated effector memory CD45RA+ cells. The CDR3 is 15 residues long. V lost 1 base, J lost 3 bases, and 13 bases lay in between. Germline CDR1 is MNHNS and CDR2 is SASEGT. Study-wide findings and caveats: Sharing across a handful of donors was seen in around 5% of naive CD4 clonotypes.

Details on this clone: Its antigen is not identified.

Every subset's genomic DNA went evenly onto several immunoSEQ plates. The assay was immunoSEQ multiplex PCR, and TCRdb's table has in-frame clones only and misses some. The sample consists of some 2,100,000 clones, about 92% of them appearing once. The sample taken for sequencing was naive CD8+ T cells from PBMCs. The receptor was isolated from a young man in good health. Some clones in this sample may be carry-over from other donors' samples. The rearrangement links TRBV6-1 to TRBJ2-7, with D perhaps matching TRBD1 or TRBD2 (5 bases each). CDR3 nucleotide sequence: TGTGCCAGCAGTGAAGAAAGGGGACGGTTCTACGAGCAGTACTTC. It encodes CASSEERGRFYEQYF.